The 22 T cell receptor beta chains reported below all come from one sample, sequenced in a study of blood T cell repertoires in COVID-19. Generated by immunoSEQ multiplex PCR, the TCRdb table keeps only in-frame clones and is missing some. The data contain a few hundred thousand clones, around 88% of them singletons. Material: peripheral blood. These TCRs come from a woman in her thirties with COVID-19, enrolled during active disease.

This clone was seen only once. The CDR3 sequence: CASSLGLGGEQFF. The CDR3 bases are TGTGCCAGCAGCTTGGGACTAGGGGGCGAGCAGTTCTTC. The V call is TRBV7-9, the J call TRBJ2-1; a possible D gene is TRBD2 (8 bases). This CDR3 comprises 13 residues. Looked up from germline, CDR1 is SEHNR and CDR2 is FQNEAQ (reference sequence). V lost 3 bases and J 10 bases, leaving 13 bases between the germline ends.

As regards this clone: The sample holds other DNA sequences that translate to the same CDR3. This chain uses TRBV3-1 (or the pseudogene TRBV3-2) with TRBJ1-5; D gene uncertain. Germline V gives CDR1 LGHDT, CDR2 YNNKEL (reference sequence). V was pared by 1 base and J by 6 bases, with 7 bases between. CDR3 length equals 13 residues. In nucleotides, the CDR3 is TGTGCCAGCAGCCAAGGCGGTCGTCAGCCCCAGCATTTT. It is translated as CASSQGGRQPQHF.

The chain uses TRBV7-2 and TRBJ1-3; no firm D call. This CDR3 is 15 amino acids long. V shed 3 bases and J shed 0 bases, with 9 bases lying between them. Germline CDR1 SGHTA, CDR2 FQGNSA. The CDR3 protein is CASSFAQISGNTIYF. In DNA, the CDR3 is TGTGCCAGCAGCTTTGCTCAGATCTCTGGAAACACCATATATTTT.

CDR3 amino acids: CASSIRWTDTQYF. CDR3 coding DNA: TGTGCCAGTAGTATCCGGTGGACAGATACGCAGTATTTT. This chain uses TRBV19 with TRBJ2-3; D is undetermined. In germline, CDR1 is LNHDA, CDR2 SQIVND (reference sequence). This CDR3 spans 13 amino acids. The V end was cut by 3 bases, the J end by 3 bases, with 7 bases between.

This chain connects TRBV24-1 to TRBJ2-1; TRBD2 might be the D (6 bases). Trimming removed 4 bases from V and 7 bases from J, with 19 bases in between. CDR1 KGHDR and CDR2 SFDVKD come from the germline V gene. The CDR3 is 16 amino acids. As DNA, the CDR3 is TGTGCCACCAGTGAGGCAGGAGGGGCCCCCGGGAATGAGCAGTTCTTC. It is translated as CATSEAGGAPGNEQFF.

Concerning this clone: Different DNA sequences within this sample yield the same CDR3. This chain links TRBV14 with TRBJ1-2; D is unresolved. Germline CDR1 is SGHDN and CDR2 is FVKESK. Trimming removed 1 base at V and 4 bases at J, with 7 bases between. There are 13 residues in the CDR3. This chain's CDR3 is CASSQVPGYGYTF. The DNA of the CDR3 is TGTGCCAGCAGCCAAGTCCCGGGCTATGGCTACACCTTC.

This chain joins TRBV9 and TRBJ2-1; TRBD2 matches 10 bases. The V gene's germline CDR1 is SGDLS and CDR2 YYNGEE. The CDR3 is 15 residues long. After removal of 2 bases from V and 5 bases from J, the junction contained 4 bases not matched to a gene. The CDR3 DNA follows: TGTGCCAGCAGCGTTAGCGGGGGGCCCCACAATGAGCAGTTCTTC. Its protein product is CASSVSGGPHNEQFF. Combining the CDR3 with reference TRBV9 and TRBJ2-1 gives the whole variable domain DSGVTQTPKHLITATGQRVTLRCSPRSGDLSVYWYQQSLDQGLQFLIQYYNGEERAKGNILERFSAQQFPDLHSELNLSSLELGDSALYFCASSVSGGPHNEQFFGPGTRLTVL.

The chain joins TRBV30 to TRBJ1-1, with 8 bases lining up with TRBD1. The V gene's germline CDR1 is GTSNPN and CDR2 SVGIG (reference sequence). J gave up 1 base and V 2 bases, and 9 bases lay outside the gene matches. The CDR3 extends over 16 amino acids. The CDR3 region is CAWSIVRTGRNTEAFF. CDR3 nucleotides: TGTGCCTGGAGTATCGTTAGGACAGGGAGGAACACTGAAGCTTTCTTT.

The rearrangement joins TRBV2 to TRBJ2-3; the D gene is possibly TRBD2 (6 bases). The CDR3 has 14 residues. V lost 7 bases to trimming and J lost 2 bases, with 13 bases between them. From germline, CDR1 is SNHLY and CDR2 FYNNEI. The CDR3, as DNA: TGTGCCAGCAACCCTTCGGGGGTCACAGATACGCAGTATTTT. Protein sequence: CASNPSGVTDTQYF.

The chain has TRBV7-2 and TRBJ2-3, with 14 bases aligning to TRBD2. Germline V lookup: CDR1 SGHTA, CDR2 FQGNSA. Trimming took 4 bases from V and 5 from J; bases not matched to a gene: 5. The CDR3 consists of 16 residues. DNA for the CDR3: TGTGCCAGCAGCTCGAGACTAGCGGGGGGGCGAGATACGCAGTATTTT. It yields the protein CASSSRLAGGRDTQYF.

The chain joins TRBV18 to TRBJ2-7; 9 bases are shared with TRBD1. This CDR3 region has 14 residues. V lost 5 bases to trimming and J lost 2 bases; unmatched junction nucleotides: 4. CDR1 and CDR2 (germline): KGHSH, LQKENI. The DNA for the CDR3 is TGTGCCAGCTCAAGGGACAGGGCCACCTACGAGCAGTACTTC. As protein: CASSRDRATYEQYF. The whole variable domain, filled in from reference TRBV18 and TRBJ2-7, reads NAGVMQNPRHLVRRRGQEARLRCSPMKGHSHVYWYRQLPEEGLKFMVYLQKENIIDESGMPKERFSAEFPKEGPSILRIQQVVRGDSAAYFCASSRDRATYEQYFGPGTRLTVT.

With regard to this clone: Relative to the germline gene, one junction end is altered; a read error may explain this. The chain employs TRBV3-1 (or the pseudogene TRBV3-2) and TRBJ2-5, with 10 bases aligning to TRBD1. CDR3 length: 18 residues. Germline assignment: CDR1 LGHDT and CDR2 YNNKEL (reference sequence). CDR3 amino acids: CASSQLIRTGGSQETQYF. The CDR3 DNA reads TGTGCTAGCAGCCAATTAATACGGACAGGGGGATCCCAAGAGACCCAGTACTTC.

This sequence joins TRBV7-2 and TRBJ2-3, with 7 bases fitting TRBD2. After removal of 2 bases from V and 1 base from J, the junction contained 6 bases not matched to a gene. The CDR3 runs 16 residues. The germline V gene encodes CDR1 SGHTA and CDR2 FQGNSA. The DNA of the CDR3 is TGTGCCAGCAGCTTACAAAGCACTAGCGGCACAGATACGCAGTATTTT. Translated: CASSLQSTSGTDTQYF.

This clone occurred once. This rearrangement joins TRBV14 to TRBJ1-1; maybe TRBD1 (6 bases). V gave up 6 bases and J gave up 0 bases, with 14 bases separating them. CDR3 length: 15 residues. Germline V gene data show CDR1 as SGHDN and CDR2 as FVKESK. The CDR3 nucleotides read TGTGCCAGCAGTCATCGACAGGAGATGAACACTGAAGCTTTCTTT. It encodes CASSHRQEMNTEAFF.

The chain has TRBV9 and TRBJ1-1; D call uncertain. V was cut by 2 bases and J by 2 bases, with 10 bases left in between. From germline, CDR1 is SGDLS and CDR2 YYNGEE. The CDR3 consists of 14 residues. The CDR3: CASSVRGINTEAFF. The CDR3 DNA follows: TGTGCCAGCAGCGTTCGGGGAATAAACACTGAAGCTTTCTTT.

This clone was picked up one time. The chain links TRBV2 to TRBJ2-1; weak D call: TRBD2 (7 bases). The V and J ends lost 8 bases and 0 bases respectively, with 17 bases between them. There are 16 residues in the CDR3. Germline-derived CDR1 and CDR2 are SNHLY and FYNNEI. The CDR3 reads CASRTERLASYNEQFF. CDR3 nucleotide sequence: TGTGCCAGCCGGACAGAAAGACTAGCCTCCTACAATGAGCAGTTCTTC.

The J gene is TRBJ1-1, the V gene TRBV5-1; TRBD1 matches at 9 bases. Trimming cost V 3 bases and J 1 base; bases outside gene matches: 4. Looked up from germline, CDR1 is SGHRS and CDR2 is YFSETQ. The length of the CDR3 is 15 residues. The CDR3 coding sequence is TGCGCCAGCAGCTGGGGACAGGGAGGGAACACTGAAGCTTTCTTT. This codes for CASSWGQGGNTEAFF.

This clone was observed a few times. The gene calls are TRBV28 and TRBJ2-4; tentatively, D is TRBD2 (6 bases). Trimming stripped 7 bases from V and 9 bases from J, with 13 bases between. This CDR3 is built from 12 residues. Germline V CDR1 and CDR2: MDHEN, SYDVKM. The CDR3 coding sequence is TGTGCCAGCACCAGCCTGCGGGGCATTCAGTACTTC. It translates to CASTSLRGIQYF.

This chain's CDR3 is CASSRSGGSGELFF. CDR3 nucleotide sequence: TGTGCCAGCAGTCGGTCAGGAGGGTCCGGGGAGCTGTTTTTT. This rearrangement joins TRBV27 to TRBJ2-2, with D tentatively TRBD2 (6 bases). There are 14 residues in the CDR3. Trimming removed 5 bases at V and 6 bases at J, with 13 bases between. Germline V gene lookup returns CDR1 MNHEY and CDR2 SMNVEV (reference sequence).

The CDR3 loop reads CASSSWDRRNTEAFF. The CDR3 nucleotides read TGTGCCAGCAGTTCTTGGGACAGGCGGAACACTGAAGCTTTCTTT. The chain carries TRBV6-2 or TRBV6-3 and TRBJ1-1; 8 positions agree with TRBD1. The ends lost 4 bases at V and 1 base at J; junction bases unmatched: 5. Germline values: CDR1 MNHEY, CDR2 SVGEGT. The length of the CDR3 is 15 residues.

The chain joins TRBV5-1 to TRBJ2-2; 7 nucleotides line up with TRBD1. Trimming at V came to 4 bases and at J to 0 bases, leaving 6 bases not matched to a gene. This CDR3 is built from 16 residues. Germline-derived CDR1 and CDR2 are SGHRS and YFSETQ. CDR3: CASSRRQGANTGELFF. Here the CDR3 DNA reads TGCGCCAGCAGCAGGCGACAGGGCGCGAACACCGGGGAGCTGTTTTTT.

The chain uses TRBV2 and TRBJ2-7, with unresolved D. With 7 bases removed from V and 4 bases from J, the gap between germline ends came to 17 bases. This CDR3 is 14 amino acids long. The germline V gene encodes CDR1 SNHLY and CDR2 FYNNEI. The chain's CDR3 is CASTPGIGGYEQYV. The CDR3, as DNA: TGTGCCAGCACTCCAGGAATCGGTGGGTACGAGCAGTACGTC.